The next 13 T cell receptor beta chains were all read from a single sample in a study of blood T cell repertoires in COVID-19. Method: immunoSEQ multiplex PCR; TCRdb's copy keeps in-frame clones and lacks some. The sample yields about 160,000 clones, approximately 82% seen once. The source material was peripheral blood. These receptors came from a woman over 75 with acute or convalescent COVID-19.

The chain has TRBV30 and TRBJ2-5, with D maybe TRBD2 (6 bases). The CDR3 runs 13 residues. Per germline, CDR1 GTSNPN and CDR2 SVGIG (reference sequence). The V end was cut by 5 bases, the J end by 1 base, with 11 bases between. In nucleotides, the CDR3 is TGTGCCTGGGACTTGACTAGCCAAGAGACCCAGTACTTC. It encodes CAWDLTSQETQYF.

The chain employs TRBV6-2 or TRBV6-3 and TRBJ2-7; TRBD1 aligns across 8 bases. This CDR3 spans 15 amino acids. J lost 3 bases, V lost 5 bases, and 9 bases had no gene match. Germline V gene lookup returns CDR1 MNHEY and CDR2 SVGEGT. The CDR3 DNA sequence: TGTGCCAGCAGTCTTCCCGGGACAGGCGACTACGAGCAGTACTTC. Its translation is CASSLPGTGDYEQYF.

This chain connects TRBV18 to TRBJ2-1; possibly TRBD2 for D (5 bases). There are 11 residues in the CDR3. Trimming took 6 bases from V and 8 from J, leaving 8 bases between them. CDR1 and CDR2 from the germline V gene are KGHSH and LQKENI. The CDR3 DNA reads TGTGCCAGCTCTCGAGGGTATGAGCAGTTCTTC. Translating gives CASSRGYEQFF.

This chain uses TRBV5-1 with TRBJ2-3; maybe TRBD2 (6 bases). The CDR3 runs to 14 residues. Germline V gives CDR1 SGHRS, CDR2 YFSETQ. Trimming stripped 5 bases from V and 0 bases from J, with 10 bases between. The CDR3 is CASRPSGSTDTQYF. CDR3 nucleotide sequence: TGCGCCAGCAGACCGAGCGGGAGCACAGATACGCAGTATTTT.

CDR3 region: CAWSALGFGVGYTF. CDR3 bases: TGTGCCTGGAGTGCCCTAGGTTTCGGGGTTGGCTACACCTTC. The rearrangement uses TRBV30 and TRBJ1-2; no reliable D call. Germline-derived CDR1 and CDR2 are GTSNPN and SVGIG (reference sequence). The CDR3 is 14 residues long. The V end lost 1 base, the J end lost 7 bases, and 16 bases lay between the germline ends.

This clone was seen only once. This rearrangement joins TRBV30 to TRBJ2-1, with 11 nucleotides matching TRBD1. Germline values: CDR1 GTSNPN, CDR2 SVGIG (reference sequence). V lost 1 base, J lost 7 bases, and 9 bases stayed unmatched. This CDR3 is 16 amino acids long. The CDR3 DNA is TGTGCCTGGAGTGACTTAGGGACAGGGGGTCGAAATGAGCAGTTCTTC. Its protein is CAWSDLGTGGRNEQFF.

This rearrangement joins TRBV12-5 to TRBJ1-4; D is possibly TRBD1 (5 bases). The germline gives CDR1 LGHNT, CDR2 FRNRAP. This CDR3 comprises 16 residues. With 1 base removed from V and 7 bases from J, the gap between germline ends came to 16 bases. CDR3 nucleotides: TGTGCTAGTGGTTTGGGGACACGGGCCTCGGGTGAAAAACTGTTTTTT. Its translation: CASGLGTRASGEKLFF.

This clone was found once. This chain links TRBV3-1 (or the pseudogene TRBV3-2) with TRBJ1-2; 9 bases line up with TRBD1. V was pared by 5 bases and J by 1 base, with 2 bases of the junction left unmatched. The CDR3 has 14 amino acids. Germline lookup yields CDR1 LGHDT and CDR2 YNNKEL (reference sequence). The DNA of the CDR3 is TGTGCCAGCAGCAAGACAGGGGGTAACTATGGCTACACCTTC. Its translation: CASSKTGGNYGYTF.

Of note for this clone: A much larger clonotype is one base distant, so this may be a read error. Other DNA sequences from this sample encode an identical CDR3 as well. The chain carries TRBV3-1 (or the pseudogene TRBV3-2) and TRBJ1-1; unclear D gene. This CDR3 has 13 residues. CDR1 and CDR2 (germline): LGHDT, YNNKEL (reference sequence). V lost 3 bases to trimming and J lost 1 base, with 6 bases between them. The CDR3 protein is CASSHTENTEAFF. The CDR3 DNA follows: TGTGCCAGCAGCCACACAGAGAACACTGAAGCTTTCTTT.

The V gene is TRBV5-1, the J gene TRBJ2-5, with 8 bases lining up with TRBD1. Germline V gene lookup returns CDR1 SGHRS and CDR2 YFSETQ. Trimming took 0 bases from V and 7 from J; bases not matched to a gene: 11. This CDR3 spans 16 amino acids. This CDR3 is CASSLAGSDRGGTQYF. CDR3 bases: TGCGCCAGCAGCTTGGCCGGTTCTGACAGGGGTGGGACCCAGTACTTC.

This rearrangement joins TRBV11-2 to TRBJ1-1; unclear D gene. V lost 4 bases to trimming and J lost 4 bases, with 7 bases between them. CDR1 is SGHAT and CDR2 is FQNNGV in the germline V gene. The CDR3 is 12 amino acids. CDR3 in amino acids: CASSSLVTEAFF. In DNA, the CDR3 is TGTGCCAGCAGCTCCCTTGTCACTGAAGCTTTCTTT.

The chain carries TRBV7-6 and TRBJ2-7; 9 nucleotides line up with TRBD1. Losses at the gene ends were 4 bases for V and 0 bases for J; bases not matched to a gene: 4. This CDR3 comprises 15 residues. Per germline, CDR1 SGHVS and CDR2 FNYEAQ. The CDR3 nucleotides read TGTGCCAGCAGCTCCGGACAGGGGCTCTCCTACGAGCAGTACTTC. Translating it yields CASSSGQGLSYEQYF.

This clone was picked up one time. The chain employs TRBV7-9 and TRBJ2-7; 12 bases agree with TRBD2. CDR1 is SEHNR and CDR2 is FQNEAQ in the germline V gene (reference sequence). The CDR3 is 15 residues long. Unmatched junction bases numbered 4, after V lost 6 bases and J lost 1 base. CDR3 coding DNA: TGTGCCAGCAGAACCGGGACTAGCGGGTCCTACGAGCAGTACTTC. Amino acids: CASRTGTSGSYEQYF.